This TCR beta chain was recorded in a study of glioma-infiltrating T cells after dendritic cell vaccination. TCRB CDR3 was amplified from 2 ug genomic DNA or less. TCRdb's copy holds only in-frame clones and misses some; the assay was immunoSEQ multiplex PCR. The sample holds 65,000 to 80,000 clones, roughly 91% seen once. The sample's time point: after dendritic cell vaccination, including at tumor progression/relapse. Patients had residual fresh-frozen tumor tissue and more than two years of survival data. After removal of 5 bases from V and 0 bases from J, the junction contained 1 base not matched to a gene. Germline V gene sequence: CDR1 ENHRY, CDR2 SYGVKD. The CDR3 covers 14 residues.

Sequenced material: blood, taken after dendritic cell vaccination. The chain is built from TRBV10-3 and TRBJ1-1; TRBD1 matches 9 bases. The clonotype was recovered from a human donor with glioblastoma. Written as DNA, the CDR3 is TGTGCCATCAGTCGGGACAGGGTGAACACTGAAGCTTTCTTT. Translating gives CAISRDRVNTEAFF.